This T cell receptor (beta chain) was identified in a study of cytotoxic CD8 clonotypes in ibrutinib-treated CLL. Study-level information: Results showed some 24 partial and 2 complete responses; following median 68 months, around 14 remained remitted, about 12 advanced.

Concerning this clone itself: What it binds is not known.

Study-level findings and limits: Public clonotypes proved infrequent, and on treatment they shrank or remained steady.

Only in-frame clones appear in the TCRdb table, and some are missing; sequencing was by immunoSEQ multiplex PCR. This repertoire shows roughly 180,000 clones, approximately 72% found once; its top ten account for 13%. This CDR3 is built from 15 residues. Between the trimmed V and J ends, which lost 4 bases and 2 bases, there was a span of 15 bases. CDR1 SEHNR and CDR2 FQNEAQ come from the germline V gene (reference sequence). The receptor was isolated from a human donor with chronic lymphocytic leukemia. The specimen comprised PBMCs, sampled after 24 months of ibrutinib treatment. The chain has TRBV7-9 and TRBJ2-7; perhaps TRBD1 as D (7 bases). CDR3 amino acids: CASSSPLRGAYEQYF. The CDR3, as DNA: TGTGCCAGCAGCTCTCCCCTCAGGGGGGCCTACGAGCAGTACTTC. Together with reference TRBV7-9 and TRBJ2-7, the CDR3 gives the full variable domain: DTGVSQNPRHKITKRGQNVTFRCDPISEHNRLYWYRQTLGQGPEFLTYFQNEAQLEKSRLLSDRFSAERPKGSFSTLEIQRTEQGDSAMYLCASSSPLRGAYEQYFGPGTRLTVT.